In its sample, the clone carrying this TCR beta chain was seen a few times. Seattle enrolled patients during active infection and tracked them longitudinally. The CDR3 is made up of 15 amino acids. Germline V gene sequence: CDR1 SGHRS, CDR2 YFSETQ. V lost 3 bases, J lost 0 bases, and 5 bases stayed unmatched. Per the original methods: Reference gene primer amplification gave estimated nucleated cell counts. Profiled with immunoSEQ multiplex PCR; TCRdb holds only in-frame clones, not every one. The V and J calls and clone size were taken over from that table, and D and trimming were inferred from the DNA. The repertoire includes about 96,000 clones, roughly 89% of them detected once, and more than 3.5% sits in the top ten. The entry originates in a study of blood T cell repertoires in COVID-19. On the study more broadly: Samples taken during acute and convalescent COVID-19 were collected in the United States, Italy and Spain. The analysed material was cDNA or gDNA that came from T cells, B-cell-depleted T cells, or PBMCs.

The source of this sequence is a human donor with COVID-19, enrolled during active disease. The donor label of this sample is uncertain. The chain carries TRBV5-1 and TRBJ1-1; 7 positions match TRBD1. Specimen: peripheral blood. The CDR3 sequence: CASSYSQGLNTEAFF. In nucleotides, the CDR3 is TGCGCCAGCAGCTACTCACAGGGGTTGAACACTGAAGCTTTCTTT.